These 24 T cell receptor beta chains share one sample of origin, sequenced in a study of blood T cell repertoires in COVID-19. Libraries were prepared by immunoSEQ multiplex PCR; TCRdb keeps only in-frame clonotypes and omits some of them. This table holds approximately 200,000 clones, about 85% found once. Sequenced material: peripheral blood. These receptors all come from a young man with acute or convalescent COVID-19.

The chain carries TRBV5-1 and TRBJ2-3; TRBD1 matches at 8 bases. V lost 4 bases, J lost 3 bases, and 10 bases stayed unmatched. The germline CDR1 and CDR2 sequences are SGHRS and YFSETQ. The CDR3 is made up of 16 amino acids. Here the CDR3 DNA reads TGCGCCAGCAGCCTTAATACAGGGGGAGGTACAGATACGCAGTATTTT. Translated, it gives CASSLNTGGGTDTQYF.

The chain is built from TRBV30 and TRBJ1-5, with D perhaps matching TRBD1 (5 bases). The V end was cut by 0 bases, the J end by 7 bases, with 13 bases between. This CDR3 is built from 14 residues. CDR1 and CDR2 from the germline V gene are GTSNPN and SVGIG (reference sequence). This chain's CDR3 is CAWSVGGTEQPQHF. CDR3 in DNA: TGTGCCTGGAGTGTAGGAGGGACCGAACAGCCCCAGCATTTT.

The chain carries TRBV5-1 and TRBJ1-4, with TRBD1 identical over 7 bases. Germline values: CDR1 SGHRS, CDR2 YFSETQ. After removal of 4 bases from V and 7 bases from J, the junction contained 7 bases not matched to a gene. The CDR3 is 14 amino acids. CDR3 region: CASSLGTAPEKLFF. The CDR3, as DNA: TGCGCCAGCAGCCTAGGGACAGCCCCTGAAAAACTGTTTTTT. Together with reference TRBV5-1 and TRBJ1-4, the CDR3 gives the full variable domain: KAGVTQTPRYLIKTRGQQVTLSCSPISGHRSVSWYQQTPGQGLQFLFEYFSETQRNKGNFPGRFSGRQFSNSRSEMNVSTLELGDSALYLCASSLGTAPEKLFFGSGTQLSVL.

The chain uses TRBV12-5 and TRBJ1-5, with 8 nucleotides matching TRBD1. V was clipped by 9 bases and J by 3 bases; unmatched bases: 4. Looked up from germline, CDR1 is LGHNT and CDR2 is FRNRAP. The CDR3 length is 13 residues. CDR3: CARLTGDNQPQHF. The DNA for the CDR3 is TGTGCTAGACTGACAGGGGACAATCAGCCCCAGCATTTT.

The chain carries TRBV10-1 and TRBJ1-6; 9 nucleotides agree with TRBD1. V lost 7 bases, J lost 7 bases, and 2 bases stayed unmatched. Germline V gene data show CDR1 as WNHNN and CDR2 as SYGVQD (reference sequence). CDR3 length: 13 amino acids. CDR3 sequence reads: CASKDRGNSPLHF. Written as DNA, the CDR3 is TGCGCCAGCAAAGACAGGGGGAATTCACCCCTCCACTTT.

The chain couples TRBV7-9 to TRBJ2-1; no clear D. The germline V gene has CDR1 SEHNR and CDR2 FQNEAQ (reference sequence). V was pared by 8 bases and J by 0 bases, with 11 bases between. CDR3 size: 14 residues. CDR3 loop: CASGRGSSYNEQFF. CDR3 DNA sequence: TGTGCCAGCGGCCGCGGAAGCTCCTACAATGAGCAGTTCTTC.

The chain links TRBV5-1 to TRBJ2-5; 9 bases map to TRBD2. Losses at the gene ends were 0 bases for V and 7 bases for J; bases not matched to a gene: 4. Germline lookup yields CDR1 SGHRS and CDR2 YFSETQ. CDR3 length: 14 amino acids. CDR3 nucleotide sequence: TGCGCCAGCAGCTTGGTAGCGGGGGTAGGGACCCAGTACTTC. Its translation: CASSLVAGVGTQYF.

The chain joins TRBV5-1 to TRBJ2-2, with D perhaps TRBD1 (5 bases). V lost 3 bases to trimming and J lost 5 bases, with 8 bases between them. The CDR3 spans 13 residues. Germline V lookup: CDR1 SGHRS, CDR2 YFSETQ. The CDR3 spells CASSWGQTGELFF. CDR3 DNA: TGCGCCAGCAGCTGGGGCCAAACCGGGGAGCTGTTTTTT.

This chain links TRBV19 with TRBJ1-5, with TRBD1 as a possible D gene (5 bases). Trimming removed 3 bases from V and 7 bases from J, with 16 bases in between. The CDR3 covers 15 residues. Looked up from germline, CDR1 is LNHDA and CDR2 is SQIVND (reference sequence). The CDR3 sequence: CASSIGTGGGQPQHF. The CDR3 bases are TGTGCCAGTAGTATTGGGACTGGAGGCGGACAGCCCCAGCATTTT.

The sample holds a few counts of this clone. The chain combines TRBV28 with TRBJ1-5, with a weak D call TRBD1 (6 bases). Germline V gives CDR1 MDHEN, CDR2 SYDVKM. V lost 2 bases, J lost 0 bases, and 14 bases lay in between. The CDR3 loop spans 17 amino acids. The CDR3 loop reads CASSLTRYRDSNQPQHF. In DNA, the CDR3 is TGTGCCAGCAGTTTAACCCGTTACAGGGATAGCAATCAGCCCCAGCATTTT.

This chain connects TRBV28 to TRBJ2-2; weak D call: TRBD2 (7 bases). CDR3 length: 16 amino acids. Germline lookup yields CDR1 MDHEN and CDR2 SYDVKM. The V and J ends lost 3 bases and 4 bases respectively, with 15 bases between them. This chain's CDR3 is CASSLGAGAVTGELFF. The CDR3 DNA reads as TGTGCCAGCAGTTTGGGGGCGGGAGCGGTCACCGGGGAGCTGTTTTTT.

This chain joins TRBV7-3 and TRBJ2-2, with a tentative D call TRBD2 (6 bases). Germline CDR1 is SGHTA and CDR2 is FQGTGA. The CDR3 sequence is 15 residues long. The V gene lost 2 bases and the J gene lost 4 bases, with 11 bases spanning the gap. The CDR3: CASSLELGGTGELFF. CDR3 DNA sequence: TGTGCCAGCAGCTTAGAGCTGGGGGGCACCGGGGAGCTGTTTTTT.

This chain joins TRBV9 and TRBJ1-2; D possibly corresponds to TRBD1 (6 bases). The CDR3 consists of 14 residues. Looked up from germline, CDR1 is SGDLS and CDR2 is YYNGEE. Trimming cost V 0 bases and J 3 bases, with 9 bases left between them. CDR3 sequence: CASSVVQGDYGYTF. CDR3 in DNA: TGTGCCAGCAGCGTAGTACAGGGTGACTATGGCTACACCTTC.

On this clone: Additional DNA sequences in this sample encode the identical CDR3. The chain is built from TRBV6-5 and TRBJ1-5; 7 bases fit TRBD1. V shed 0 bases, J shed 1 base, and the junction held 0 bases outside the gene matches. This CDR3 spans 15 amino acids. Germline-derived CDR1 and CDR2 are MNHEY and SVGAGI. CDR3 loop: CASSYSGQSNQPQHF. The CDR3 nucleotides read TGTGCCAGCAGTTACTCGGGACAGAGCAATCAGCCCCAGCATTTT.

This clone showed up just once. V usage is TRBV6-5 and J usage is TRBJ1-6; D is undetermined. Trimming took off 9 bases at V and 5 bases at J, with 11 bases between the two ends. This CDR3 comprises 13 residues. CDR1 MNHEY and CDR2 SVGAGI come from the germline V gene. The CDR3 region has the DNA TGTGCCAGTCAACCCGGGGATAATTCACCCCTCCACTTT. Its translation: CASQPGDNSPLHF.

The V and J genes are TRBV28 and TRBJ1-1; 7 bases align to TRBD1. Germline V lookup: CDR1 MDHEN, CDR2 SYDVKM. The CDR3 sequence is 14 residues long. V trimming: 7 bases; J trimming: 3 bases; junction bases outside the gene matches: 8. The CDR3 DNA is TGTGCCAGCACCGTGACAGGGCGTGACACTGAAGCTTTCTTT. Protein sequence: CASTVTGRDTEAFF.

This chain's CDR3 is CAWSEQGSNAFF. As DNA, the CDR3 is TGTGCCTGGAGTGAACAGGGGAGTAATGCTTTCTTT. The chain is built from TRBV30 and TRBJ1-1, with 7 bases lining up with TRBD1. V lost 1 base and J lost 11; bases outside the gene matches: 7. Germline CDR1 reads GTSNPN; CDR2 reads SVGIG (reference sequence). CDR3 length: 12 residues.

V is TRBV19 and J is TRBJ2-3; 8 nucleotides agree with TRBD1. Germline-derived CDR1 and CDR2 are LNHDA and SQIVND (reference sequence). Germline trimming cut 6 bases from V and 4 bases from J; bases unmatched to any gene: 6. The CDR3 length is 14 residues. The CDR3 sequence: CASSRTGFPDTQYF. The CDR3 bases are TGTGCCAGTAGCCGGACAGGGTTTCCAGATACGCAGTATTTT.

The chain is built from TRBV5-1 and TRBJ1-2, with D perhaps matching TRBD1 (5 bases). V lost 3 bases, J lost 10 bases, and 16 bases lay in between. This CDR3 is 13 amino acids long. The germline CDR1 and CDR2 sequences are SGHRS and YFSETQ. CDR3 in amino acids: CASSWGPAGFYTF. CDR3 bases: TGCGCCAGCAGCTGGGGTCCGGCAGGGTTCTACACCTTC.

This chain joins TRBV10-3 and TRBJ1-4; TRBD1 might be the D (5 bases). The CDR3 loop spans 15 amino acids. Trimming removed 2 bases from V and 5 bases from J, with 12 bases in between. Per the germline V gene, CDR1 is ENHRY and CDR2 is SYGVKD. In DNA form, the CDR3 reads TGTGCCATCAGTGAGAGCGACAGAAAGAATGAAAAACTGTTTTTT. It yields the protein CAISESDRKNEKLFF.

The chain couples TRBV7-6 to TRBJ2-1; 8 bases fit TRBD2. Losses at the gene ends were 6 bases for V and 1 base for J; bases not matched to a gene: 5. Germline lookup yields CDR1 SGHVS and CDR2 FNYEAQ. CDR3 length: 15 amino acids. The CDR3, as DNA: TGTGCCAGCAGTCGGGAGGGCTTTTCCTACAATGAGCAGTTCTTC. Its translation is CASSREGFSYNEQFF.

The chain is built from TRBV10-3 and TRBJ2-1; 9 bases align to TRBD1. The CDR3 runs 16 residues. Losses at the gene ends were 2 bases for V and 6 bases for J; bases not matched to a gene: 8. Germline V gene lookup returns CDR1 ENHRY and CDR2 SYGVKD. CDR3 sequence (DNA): TGTGCCATCAGTGAGGTAAACAGGGGGCGCGTCAATGAGCAGTTCTTC. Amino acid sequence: CAISEVNRGRVNEQFF.

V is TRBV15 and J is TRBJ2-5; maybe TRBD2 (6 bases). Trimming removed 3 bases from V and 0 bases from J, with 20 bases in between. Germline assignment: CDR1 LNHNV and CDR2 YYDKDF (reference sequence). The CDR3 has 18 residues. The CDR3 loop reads CATSRGRLGDTNQETQYF. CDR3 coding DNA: TGTGCCACCAGCAGGGGGAGGCTCGGAGACACCAACCAAGAGACCCAGTACTTC.

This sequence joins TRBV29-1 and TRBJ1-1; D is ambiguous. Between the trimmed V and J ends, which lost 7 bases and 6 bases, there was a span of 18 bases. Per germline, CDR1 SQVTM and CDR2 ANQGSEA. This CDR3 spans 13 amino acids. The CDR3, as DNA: TGCAGCGCTGATATCGGGGTTAGGGCTGAAGCTTTCTTT. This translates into CSADIGVRAEAFF. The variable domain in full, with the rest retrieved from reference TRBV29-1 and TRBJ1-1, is SAVISQKPSRDICQRGTSLTIQCQVDSQVTMMFWYRQQPGQSLTLIATANQGSEATYESGFVIDKFPISRPNLTFSTLTVSNMSPEDSSIYLCSADIGVRAEAFFGQGTRLTVV.